This T cell receptor beta chain was documented in a study of shared clonotypes between healthy human individuals. Study-wide background: Each donor contributed plates that comprised three CD4 naive, three CD4 memory, two CD8 naive and one CD8 memory.

In germline, CDR1 is SGHNT, CDR2 YYREEE (reference sequence). CDR3 length: 14 amino acids. The V end was cut by 7 bases, the J end by 5 bases, with 18 bases between. As regards this clone: Antigen unknown.

Study findings and constraints: The study found lower generation probabilities in non-shared clonotypes than in those shared by all four donors. Expectations were that clonotype sharing among donors would be affected by sequencing depth. The genetic and exposure-history diversity represented was limited by few donors.

Sequencing was performed with immunoSEQ multiplex PCR; in TCRdb, only in-frame clones are kept and a portion is missing. Seen here are millions of clones, more than 90% observed once, and the top ten hold 0.13% to 0.15%. Sequenced sample: naive CD4+ T cells sorted from blood. Subset reported: CD45RA+ positively selected. This sequence joins TRBV5-4 and TRBJ1-2; TRBD1 is a possible D gene (6 bases). The receptor's source is a man aged 18 to 29 in good health. CDR3 amino acids: CASGTSGHSYGYTF. In DNA form, the CDR3 reads TGTGCCAGCGGGACCTCGGGACACTCTTATGGCTACACCTTC.